Below, 11 T cell receptor beta chains from the same sample are listed, as sequenced in a study of beta chain features in type 1 diabetes (dated by TCRdb to 2017 to 2018). The method behind the library was the immunoSEQ multiplex PCR assay. All of the isolated RNA was reverse transcribed with the High Capacity cDNA Reverse Transcription Kit, so expressed TCRB transcripts were sequenced. TCRdb re-hosts the immuneACCESS table, in-frame sequences only. Its copies lack some clones; in the studies checked, an unresolved V gene accounts for under half of them, and the cause for the rest is not known. This sample holds about 150,000 clones; approximately 8.1% were observed only once. The ten biggest clones cover about 0.6% of the sample. Material: central memory CD4+ T cells from blood. Receptors were obtained from a man aged 18 to 30 in good health.

This chain links TRBV7-3 with TRBJ2-1; 8 nucleotides match TRBD1. This CDR3 is built from 14 residues. With V trimmed by 5 bases and J by 8 bases, 8 bases remained unmatched. From germline, CDR1 is SGHTA and CDR2 FQGTGA. This chain's CDR3 is CASSPGQGVDEQFF. Here the CDR3 DNA reads TGTGCCAGCAGCCCAGGACAGGGCGTAGATGAGCAGTTCTTC.

This clone showed up just a few times. CDR3 coding DNA: TGCGCCAGCAGCCAAGTTAGCGGGGGGACCCAGTACTTC. Its protein product is CASSQVSGGTQYF. The rearrangement uses TRBV4-3 and TRBJ2-5; 9 bases are a match to TRBD2. Losses at the gene ends were 1 base for V and 7 bases for J; bases not matched to a gene: 1. This CDR3 contains 13 residues. CDR1 LGHNA and CDR2 YSLEER come from the germline V gene.

This clone was counted between two and nine times. This chain uses TRBV7-3 with TRBJ2-5, with 7 nucleotides matching TRBD2. V lost 6 bases and J lost 5; bases outside the gene matches: 6. The CDR3 runs to 13 residues. From germline, CDR1 is SGHTA and CDR2 FQGTGA. The CDR3 region has the DNA TGTGCCAGCAGACTAGCGATTACGGAGACCCAGTACTTC. Its translation: CASRLAITETQYF.

CDR3 sequence: CASIGGLALSRPQHF. The CDR3 DNA follows: TGTGCCAGCATCGGGGGGCTGGCCCTCAGTCGGCCCCAGCATTTT. J is TRBJ1-5 and V is TRBV28; D possibly corresponds to TRBD1 (6 bases). CDR3 length: 15 residues. Trimming took 7 bases from V and 9 from J, leaving 22 bases between them. Germline lookup yields CDR1 MDHEN and CDR2 SYDVKM.

This clone has a handful of counts. This chain links TRBV29-1 with TRBJ2-5, with 11 nucleotides matching TRBD2. The V and J ends lost 4 bases and 5 bases, in that order; junction bases with no gene match: 6. This CDR3 spans 14 amino acids. In germline, CDR1 is SQVTM, CDR2 ANQGSEA. The CDR3 sequence is CSVVAGGPLETQYF. The CDR3 region has the DNA TGCAGCGTTGTAGCGGGGGGGCCCCTCGAGACCCAGTACTTC.

In its sample, this clone was seen a few times. The chain uses TRBV7-9 and TRBJ2-7; 8 bases match TRBD1. The CDR3 length is 15 residues. Germline V gene sequence: CDR1 SEHNR, CDR2 FQNEAQ (reference sequence). J was trimmed by 3 bases and V by 0 bases; bases with no gene match: 4. The CDR3 DNA reads as TGTGCCAGCAGCTTAGCCTACAGGGGGAACTACGAGCAGTACTTC. Protein sequence: CASSLAYRGNYEQYF.

Regarding this clone: Other DNA sequences of this sample code for an identical CDR3. This sequence joins TRBV15 and TRBJ1-5; D uncertain. The germline gives CDR1 LNHNV, CDR2 YYDKDF (reference sequence). This CDR3 has 12 residues. V lost 4 bases to trimming and J lost 5 bases, with 6 bases between them. CDR3 in DNA: TGTGCCACCAGCACCTCAGATCAGCCCCAGCATTTT. Translated: CATSTSDQPQHF. The entire variable domain, with the rest obtained from reference TRBV15 and TRBJ1-5, is as follows: DAMVIQNPRYQVTQFGKPVTLSCSQTLNHNVMYWYQQKSSQAPKLLFHYYDKDFNNEADTPDNFQSRRPNTSFCFLDIRSPGLGDTAMYLCATSTSDQPQHFGDGTRLSIL.

This clone was counted between two and nine times. This rearrangement joins TRBV6-6 to TRBJ2-7; TRBD1 agrees at 10 bases. Germline V gene lookup returns CDR1 MNHNY and CDR2 SVGAGI (reference sequence). V lost 4 bases, J lost 4 bases, and 4 bases stayed unmatched. CDR3 length: 14 residues. CDR3 region: CASSSGTGEYEQYF. The CDR3, as DNA: TGTGCCAGCAGTTCCGGGACAGGGGAGTACGAGCAGTACTTC.

This clone has at least ten counts. CDR3 protein: CASRAGNTEAFF. DNA of the CDR3: TGCGCCAGCAGGGCAGGTAACACTGAAGCTTTCTTT. The chain uses TRBV10-2 and TRBJ1-1; D not certain. The CDR3 covers 12 residues. The germline CDR1 and CDR2 sequences are WSHSY and SAAADI. Trimming took off 6 bases at V and 2 bases at J, with 7 bases between the two ends.

This rearrangement joins TRBV27 to TRBJ1-2; 9 bases agree with TRBD1. The CDR3 runs 15 residues. J gave up 5 bases and V 5 bases, and 9 bases lay outside the gene matches. The germline V gene encodes CDR1 MNHEY and CDR2 SMNVEV (reference sequence). The CDR3 coding sequence is TGTGCCAGCAGTACCCGACAGGGGGTGCAATATGGCTACACCTTC. Its protein is CASSTRQGVQYGYTF.

The rearrangement joins TRBV7-9 to TRBJ1-2; D possibly corresponds to TRBD1 (6 bases). Between the trimmed V and J ends, which lost 0 bases and 7 bases, there was a span of 9 bases. This CDR3 has 13 amino acids. Germline V lookup: CDR1 SEHNR, CDR2 FQNEAQ (reference sequence). Here the CDR3 reads CASSLAQGLGYTF. In DNA, the CDR3 is TGTGCCAGCAGCTTAGCGCAGGGGCTTGGCTACACCTTC.